This entry lists 3 T cell receptor beta chains sequenced from one sample in a study of shared clonotypes between healthy human individuals. The table came from immunoSEQ multiplex PCR; TCRdb's copy has only in-frame clones and leaves some out. Here the sample spans approximately 2,000,000 clones, roughly 92% being singletons. The sequenced material came from naive CD4+ T cells from PBMCs. Subset noted: CD45RA+ positively selected. The receptors come from a man aged 18 to 30 in good health. Some clones in this sample may be carry-over from other donors' samples.

Turning to this clone: Other DNA sequences in the same sample also yield this CDR3. V and J are TRBV5-8 and TRBJ2-3; D is possibly TRBD2 (6 bases). Germline V gives CDR1 SGHTS, CDR2 YDEGEE. The CDR3 spans 13 residues. The germline V and J ends were trimmed by 1 base and 3 bases, with 6 bases remaining between them. Here the CDR3 reads CASSLRGTDTQYF. The DNA of the CDR3 is TGTGCCAGCAGCTTGCGGGGGACAGATACGCAGTATTTT. Full variable domain (rest looked up from reference TRBV5-8 and TRBJ2-3): EAGVTQSPTHLIKTRGQQATLRCSPISGHTSVYWYQQALGLGLQFLLWYDEGEERNRGNFPPRFSGRQFPNYSSELNVNALELEDSALYLCASSLRGTDTQYFGPGTRLTVL.

This chain joins TRBV7-9 and TRBJ2-7, with D possibly being TRBD1 (6 bases). This CDR3 is built from 14 residues. Trimming stripped 2 bases from V and 4 bases from J, with 12 bases between. Germline CDR1 reads SEHNR; CDR2 reads FQNEAQ (reference sequence). CDR3 bases: TGTGCCAGCAGCTTACTGGGGGCGCGGTACGAGCAGTACTTC. Translation: CASSLLGARYEQYF.

The chain is built from TRBV29-1 and TRBJ2-5; D gene unclear. The V end was cut by 4 bases, the J end by 5 bases, with 5 bases between. Germline-derived CDR1 and CDR2 are SQVTM and ANQGSEA. The CDR3 loop spans 10 amino acids. CDR3 protein: CSVGKETQYF. DNA for the CDR3: TGCAGCGTTGGAAAGGAGACCCAGTACTTC.